Presented here are 27 T cell receptor beta chains from one specimen sequenced in a study of blood T cell repertoires in COVID-19. The assay was immunoSEQ multiplex PCR, and TCRdb's table has in-frame clones only and misses some. The profile shows about 95,000 clones, roughly nine tenths of them singletons. The sample was peripheral blood. Receptor source: a man over 45 with COVID-19, enrolled during active disease.

This clone was seen a single time. J is TRBJ2-1 and V is TRBV11-2; TRBD1 matches 7 bases. Germline trimming cut 5 bases from V and 8 bases from J; bases unmatched to any gene: 6. Germline CDR1 is SGHAT and CDR2 is FQNNGV. The CDR3 contains 13 residues. CDR3: CASSEHRGYEQFF. CDR3 sequence (DNA): TGTGCCAGCAGCGAACACAGGGGTTATGAGCAGTTCTTC.

The chain recombines TRBV5-1 with TRBJ1-4, with D unclear. The V gene's germline CDR1 is SGHRS and CDR2 YFSETQ. This CDR3 region has 15 residues. Trimming pared 0 bases from V and 5 bases from J, leaving 11 bases between. For the CDR3, the DNA is TGCGCCAGCAGCTTGGGGCATTCGATCAATGAAAAACTGTTTTTT. It yields the protein CASSLGHSINEKLFF. Based on the CDR3 plus reference TRBV5-1 and TRBJ1-4, the full variable domain is KAGVTQTPRYLIKTRGQQVTLSCSPISGHRSVSWYQQTPGQGLQFLFEYFSETQRNKGNFPGRFSGRQFSNSRSEMNVSTLELGDSALYLCASSLGHSINEKLFFGSGTQLSVL.

V gene TRBV7-2 combines with J gene TRBJ2-5; 9 bases agree with TRBD2. V gave up 1 base and J gave up 5 bases; unmatched junction bases: 2. Germline values: CDR1 SGHTA, CDR2 FQGNSA. The CDR3 has 14 residues. Written as DNA, the CDR3 is TGTGCCAGCAGCTTAGTGGCGGGAGGGGAGACCCAGTACTTC. This gives the protein CASSLVAGGETQYF. Complete variable domain (other parts from reference TRBV7-2 and TRBJ2-5): GAGVSQSPSNKVTEKGKDVELRCDPISGHTALYWYRQSLGQGLEFLIYFQGNSAPDKSGLPSDRFSAERTGGSVSTLTIQRTQQEDSAVYLCASSLVAGGETQYFGPGTRLLVL.

The gene calls are TRBV7-5 and TRBJ2-5; TRBD2, the D gene given by the table, was not confirmed from the DNA. TRBV7-5 is an annotated pseudogene. The CDR3 has 18 amino acids. CDR3 nucleotides: TGTGCCAGAAGCTTAGGCGGACTAGCGGGGGGGCCTCAAGAGACCCAGTACTTC. As protein: CARSLGGLAGGPQETQYF.

A note on this clone: This specimen includes other DNA sequences encoding the same CDR3. The V gene is TRBV6-5, the J gene TRBJ2-3, with 8 bases aligning to TRBD2. This CDR3 region has 13 residues. The trim removed 5 bases at V and 3 bases at J, leaving 1 base unmatched. From germline, CDR1 is MNHEY and CDR2 SVGAGI. CDR3 DNA sequence: TGTGCCAGCAGTCGGGGGGGGACAGATACGCAGTATTTT. Translating gives CASSRGGTDTQYF.

CDR3 bases: TGTGCCAGCAGTCGGGAAAGCACTTCACCCCTCCACTTT. Protein product: CASSRESTSPLHF. The chain employs TRBV6-5 and TRBJ1-6; D is unresolved. CDR1 MNHEY and CDR2 SVGAGI come from the germline V gene. V was trimmed by 5 bases and J by 9 bases, leaving 11 bases between them. The CDR3 totals 13 residues.

The CDR3 reads CASSEGRGSGNTIYF. CDR3 DNA sequence: TGTGCCAGCAGCGAGGGGAGGGGATCTGGAAACACCATATATTTT. V and J are TRBV7-9 and TRBJ1-3, with D perhaps TRBD1 (5 bases). Trimming stripped 5 bases from V and 1 base from J, with 12 bases between. Germline V gene sequence: CDR1 SEHNR, CDR2 FQNEAQ (reference sequence). The CDR3 consists of 15 residues.

This clone was seen a single time. The V call is TRBV7-2, the J call TRBJ2-5, with D uncertain. V lost 2 bases and J lost 0, with 4 bases in between. Per germline, CDR1 SGHTA and CDR2 FQGNSA. This CDR3 is 13 amino acids long. CDR3 coding DNA: TGTGCCAGCAGCTTAATAAACCAAGAGACCCAGTACTTC. Translation gives CASSLINQETQYF.

The chain has TRBV18 and TRBJ1-1; D perhaps matches TRBD1 (5 bases). CDR1 and CDR2 from the germline V gene are KGHSH and LQKENI. Trimming took off 4 bases at V and 3 bases at J, with 12 bases between the two ends. CDR3 length: 14 residues. The CDR3 nucleotides read TGTGCCAGCTCACTCCAGGGATCAGACACTGAAGCTTTCTTT. Protein sequence: CASSLQGSDTEAFF.

The chain uses TRBV25-1 and TRBJ1-5, with 7 bases fitting TRBD1. The V and J ends lost 3 bases and 6 bases, in that order; junction bases with no gene match: 5. The CDR3 has 14 residues. Looked up from germline, CDR1 is MGHDK and CDR2 is SYGVNS. The CDR3: CASSDSGGGQPQHF. DNA for the CDR3: TGTGCCAGCAGTGATTCAGGGGGAGGTCAGCCCCAGCATTTT.

The V call is TRBV6-5, the J call TRBJ1-5; 7 bases are a match to TRBD1. V trimming: 5 bases; J trimming: 1 base; junction bases outside the gene matches: 2. Germline V CDR1 and CDR2: MNHEY, SVGAGI. The length of the CDR3 is 14 residues. Here the CDR3 reads CASSTTGSNQPQHF. The CDR3 DNA sequence: TGTGCCAGCAGTACGACAGGGAGCAATCAGCCCCAGCATTTT.

The V call is TRBV28, the J call TRBJ1-3; no reliable D call. Trimming removed 2 bases from V and 1 base from J, with 12 bases in between. This CDR3 is built from 16 residues. CDR1 and CDR2 (germline): MDHEN, SYDVKM. For the CDR3, the DNA is TGTGCCAGCAGTTTACTGACTGAGCCATCTGGAAACACCATATATTTT. This translates into CASSLLTEPSGNTIYF.

The rearrangement uses TRBV7-3 and TRBJ2-7; maybe TRBD2 (5 bases). The CDR3 is 14 amino acids. The V end was cut by 2 bases, the J end by 5 bases, with 13 bases between. Per germline, CDR1 SGHTA and CDR2 FQGTGA. The CDR3 protein is CASSLRGPPNEQYF. CDR3 nucleotide sequence: TGTGCCAGCAGCTTACGAGGGCCGCCCAACGAGCAGTACTTC.

The chain links TRBV7-8 to TRBJ1-2; TRBD1 is a possible D gene (5 bases). The V gene lost 5 bases and the J gene lost 4 bases, with 23 bases spanning the gap. The germline V gene has CDR1 SGHVS and CDR2 FQNEAQ. This CDR3 is built from 17 residues. In nucleotides, the CDR3 is TGTGCCAGCAGCCCGAGGGAGGCCCGAGCTAGGGGCTATGGCTACACCTTC. Translation gives CASSPREARARGYGYTF.

This chain links TRBV11-3 with TRBJ1-6, with D perhaps TRBD1 (5 bases). Germline V gives CDR1 SGHNT, CDR2 YENEEA. Deletions cut 5 bases from V and 6 bases from J, with 8 bases between. The CDR3 runs to 13 residues. The CDR3: CASSHDSNSPLHF. The CDR3 DNA reads TGTGCCAGCAGCCACGACAGTAATTCACCCCTCCACTTT. The whole variable domain, remainder taken from reference TRBV11-3 and TRBJ1-6, is EAGVVQSPRYKIIEKKQPVAFWCNPISGHNTLYWYLQNLGQGPELLIRYENEEAVDDSQLPKDRFSAERLKGVDSTLKIQPAELGDSAVYLCASSHDSNSPLHFGNGTRLTVT.

The chain joins TRBV4-1 to TRBJ2-1; 9 nucleotides agree with TRBD2. V lost 1 base, J lost 4 bases, and 2 bases stayed unmatched. The CDR3 is 15 residues long. Per germline, CDR1 MGHRA and CDR2 YSYEKL. The DNA for the CDR3 is TGCGCCAGCAGCCAAGGGACTAGCGATTACAATGAGCAGTTCTTC. This gives the protein CASSQGTSDYNEQFF.

The chain carries TRBV21-1 and TRBJ2-5; TRBD2, the D gene given by the table, was not confirmed from the DNA. TRBV21-1 is described as a pseudogene. CDR3 length equals 12 residues. This CDR3 reads CASSKPLETQYF. CDR3 DNA sequence: TGTGCCAGCAGCAAACCCCTTGAGACCCAGTACTTC.

This clone was counted between two and nine times. The chain is built from TRBV14 and TRBJ1-2; TRBD1 might be the D (5 bases). The CDR3 is made up of 12 amino acids. From germline, CDR1 is SGHDN and CDR2 FVKESK. V was clipped by 5 bases and J by 2 bases, with 6 bases between them. This CDR3 is CASSNRNYGYTF. In DNA, the CDR3 is TGTGCCAGCAGCAACAGGAACTATGGCTACACCTTC.

The chain couples TRBV6-5 to TRBJ2-7, with TRBD1 matching over 7 bases. The CDR3 has 14 residues. Germline lookup yields CDR1 MNHEY and CDR2 SVGAGI. Trimming removed 6 bases from V and 2 bases from J; junction bases left unmatched: 7. For the CDR3, the DNA is TGTGCCAGCAGACCGGGACAGTTGACCTACGAGCAGTACTTC. This codes for CASRPGQLTYEQYF.

The chain joins TRBV12-5 to TRBJ1-4, with D possibly matching TRBD1 (5 bases). The CDR3 spans 19 residues. Germline CDR1 and CDR2: LGHNT and FRNRAP. Trimming left V 0 bases short and J 8 bases short, with 25 bases between. The CDR3 protein is CASGLVWIRLGGIKEKLFF. CDR3 coding DNA: TGTGCTAGTGGTTTGGTATGGATACGTCTTGGGGGGATAAAGGAAAAACTGTTTTTT.

The CDR3 nucleotides are TGTGCCAGCAGCCCAGGGGGCAGGTCACCCCTCCACTTT. The encoded protein is CASSPGGRSPLHF. The rearrangement uses TRBV12-3 or TRBV12-4 and TRBJ1-6; TRBD1 aligns across 8 bases. Unmatched junction bases numbered 5, after V lost 6 bases and J lost 10 bases. The CDR3 covers 13 residues.

This chain uses TRBV15 with TRBJ1-1; D not resolved. CDR1 and CDR2 from the germline V gene are LNHNV and YYDKDF (reference sequence). This CDR3 region has 14 residues. V lost 1 base and J 1 base, leaving 7 bases between the germline ends. CDR3 residues: CATSRAGGNTEAFF. The CDR3 nucleotides are TGTGCCACCAGCAGAGCAGGAGGGAACACTGAAGCTTTCTTT.

The chain has TRBV12-2 and TRBJ1-2. TRBV12-2 is reported as a pseudogene. There are 14 residues in the CDR3. The CDR3, as DNA: TGTGCAAGTCGCTTCTCAGGGAGGGTCTATGGCTACACCTTC. Translated: CASRFSGRVYGYTF.

The chain recombines TRBV5-8 with TRBJ1-5; a possible D gene is TRBD1 (5 bases). Trimming shortened V by 2 bases and J by 5 bases, and 17 bases separated the two germline ends. Germline V gene data show CDR1 as SGHTS and CDR2 as YDEGEE. The CDR3 loop spans 16 amino acids. The CDR3 is CASSLMERQRHQPQHF. The CDR3 coding sequence is TGTGCCAGCAGCTTAATGGAGCGACAGCGACATCAGCCCCAGCATTTT.

CDR3 bases: TGTGCCAGCAGTTACCAGGGGCAGCCAAATGAAAAACTGTTTTTT. Translation: CASSYQGQPNEKLFF. The V call is TRBV6-6, the J call TRBJ1-4, with D tentatively TRBD1 (6 bases). The CDR3 sequence is 15 residues long. Trimming took off 2 bases at V and 5 bases at J, with 12 bases between the two ends. Germline V gene data show CDR1 as MNHNY and CDR2 as SVGAGI (reference sequence).

The chain is built from TRBV11-2 and TRBJ1-1, with a weak D call TRBD1 (6 bases). This CDR3 is built from 12 residues. V was trimmed by 4 bases and J by 6 bases, leaving 9 bases between them. CDR1 and CDR2 from the germline V gene are SGHAT and FQNNGV. CDR3 protein: CASSSGHPEAFF. The CDR3 region has the DNA TGTGCCAGCAGCTCGGGACACCCTGAAGCTTTCTTT.

CDR3 region: CASSSGTGALYEQYF. In DNA, the CDR3 is TGCGCCAGCAGCTCCGGGACAGGGGCCCTCTACGAGCAGTACTTC. This rearrangement joins TRBV5-1 to TRBJ2-7; 10 bases match TRBD1. This CDR3 has 15 amino acids. The germline V gene has CDR1 SGHRS and CDR2 YFSETQ. With 3 bases clipped from V and 3 bases from J, the junction kept 6 bases outside the gene matches. Based on the CDR3 plus reference TRBV5-1 and TRBJ2-7, the full variable domain is KAGVTQTPRYLIKTRGQQVTLSCSPISGHRSVSWYQQTPGQGLQFLFEYFSETQRNKGNFPGRFSGRQFSNSRSEMNVSTLELGDSALYLCASSSGTGALYEQYFGPGTRLTVT.